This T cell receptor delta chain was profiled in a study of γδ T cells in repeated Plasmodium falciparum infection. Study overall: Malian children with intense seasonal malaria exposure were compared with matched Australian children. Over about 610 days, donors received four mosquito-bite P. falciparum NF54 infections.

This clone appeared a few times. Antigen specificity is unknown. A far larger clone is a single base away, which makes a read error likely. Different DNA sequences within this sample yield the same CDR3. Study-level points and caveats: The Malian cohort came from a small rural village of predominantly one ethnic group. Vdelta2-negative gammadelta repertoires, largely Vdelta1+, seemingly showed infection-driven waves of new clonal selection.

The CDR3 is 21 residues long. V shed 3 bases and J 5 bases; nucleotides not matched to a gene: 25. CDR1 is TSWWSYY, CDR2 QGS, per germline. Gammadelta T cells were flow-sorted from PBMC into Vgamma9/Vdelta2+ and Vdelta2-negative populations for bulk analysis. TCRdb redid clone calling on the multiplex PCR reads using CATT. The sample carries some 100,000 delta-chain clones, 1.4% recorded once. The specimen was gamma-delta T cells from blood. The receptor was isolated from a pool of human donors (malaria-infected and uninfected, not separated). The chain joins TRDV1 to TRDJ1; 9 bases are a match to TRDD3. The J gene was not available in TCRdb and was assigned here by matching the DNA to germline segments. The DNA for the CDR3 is TGTGCTCTTGGGGATGGCCTTCTTACACAACAAACTGGGGGAGTTACTGATAAACTCATCTTT. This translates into CALGDGLLTQQTGGVTDKLIF.